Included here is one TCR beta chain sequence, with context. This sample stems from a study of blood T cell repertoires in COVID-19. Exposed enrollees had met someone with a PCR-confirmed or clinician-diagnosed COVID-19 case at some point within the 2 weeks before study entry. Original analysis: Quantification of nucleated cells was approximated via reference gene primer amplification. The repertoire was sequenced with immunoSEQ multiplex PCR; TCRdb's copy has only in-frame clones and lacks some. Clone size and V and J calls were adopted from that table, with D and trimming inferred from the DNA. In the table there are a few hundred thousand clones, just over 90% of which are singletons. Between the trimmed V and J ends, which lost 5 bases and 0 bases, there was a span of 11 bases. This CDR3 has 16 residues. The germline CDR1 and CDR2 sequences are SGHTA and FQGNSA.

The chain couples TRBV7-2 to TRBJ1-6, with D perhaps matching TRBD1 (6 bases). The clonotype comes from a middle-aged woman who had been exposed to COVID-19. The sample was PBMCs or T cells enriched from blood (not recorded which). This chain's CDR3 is CASSNRGGSYNSPLHF. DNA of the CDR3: TGTGCCAGCAGCAACCGAGGGGGCTCCTATAATTCACCCCTCCACTTT.